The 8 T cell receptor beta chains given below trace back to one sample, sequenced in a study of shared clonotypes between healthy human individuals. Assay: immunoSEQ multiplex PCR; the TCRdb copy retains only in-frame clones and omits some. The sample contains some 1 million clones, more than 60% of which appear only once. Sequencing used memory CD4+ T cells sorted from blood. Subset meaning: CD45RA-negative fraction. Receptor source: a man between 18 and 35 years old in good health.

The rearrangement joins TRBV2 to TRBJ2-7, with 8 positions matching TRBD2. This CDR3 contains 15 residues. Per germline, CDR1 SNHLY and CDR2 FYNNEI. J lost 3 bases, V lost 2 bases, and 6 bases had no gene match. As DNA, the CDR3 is TGTGCCAGCAGTGAAAATGGACTAGCCTTCTACGAGCAGTACTTC. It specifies CASSENGLAFYEQYF.

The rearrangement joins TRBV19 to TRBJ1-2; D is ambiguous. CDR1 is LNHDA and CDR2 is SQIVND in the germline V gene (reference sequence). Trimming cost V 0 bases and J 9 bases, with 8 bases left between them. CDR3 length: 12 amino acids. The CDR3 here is CASSIDRISYTF. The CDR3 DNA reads TGTGCCAGTAGTATAGATCGTATCAGCTACACCTTC.

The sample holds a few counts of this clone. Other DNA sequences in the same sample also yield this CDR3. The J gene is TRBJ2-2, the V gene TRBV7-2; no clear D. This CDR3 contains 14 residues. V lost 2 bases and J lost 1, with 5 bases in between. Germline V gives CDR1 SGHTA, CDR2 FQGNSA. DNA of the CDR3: TGTGCCAGCAGCTTATCAGGGAACACCGGGGAGCTGTTTTTT. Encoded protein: CASSLSGNTGELFF.

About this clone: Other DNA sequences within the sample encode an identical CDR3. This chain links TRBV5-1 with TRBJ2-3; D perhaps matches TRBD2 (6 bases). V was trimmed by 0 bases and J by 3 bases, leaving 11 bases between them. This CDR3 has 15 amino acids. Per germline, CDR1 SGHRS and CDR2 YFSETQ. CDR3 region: CASSLDGSRTDTQYF. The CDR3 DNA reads TGCGCCAGCAGCTTGGACGGGAGTAGGACAGATACGCAGTATTTT.

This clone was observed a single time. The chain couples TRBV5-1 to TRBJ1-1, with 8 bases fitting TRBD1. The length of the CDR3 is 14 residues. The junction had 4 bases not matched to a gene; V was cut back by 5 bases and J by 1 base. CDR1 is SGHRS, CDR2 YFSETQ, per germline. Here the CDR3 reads CASRGDRRNTEAFF. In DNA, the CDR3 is TGCGCCAGCAGAGGGGACAGGAGGAACACTGAAGCTTTCTTT.

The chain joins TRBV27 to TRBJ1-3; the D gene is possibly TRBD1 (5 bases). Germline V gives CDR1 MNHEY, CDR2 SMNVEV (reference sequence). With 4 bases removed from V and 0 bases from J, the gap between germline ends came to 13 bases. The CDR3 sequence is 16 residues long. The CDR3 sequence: CASSWGEVPSGNTIYF. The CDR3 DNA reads TGTGCCAGCAGTTGGGGGGAGGTCCCCTCTGGAAACACCATATATTTT.

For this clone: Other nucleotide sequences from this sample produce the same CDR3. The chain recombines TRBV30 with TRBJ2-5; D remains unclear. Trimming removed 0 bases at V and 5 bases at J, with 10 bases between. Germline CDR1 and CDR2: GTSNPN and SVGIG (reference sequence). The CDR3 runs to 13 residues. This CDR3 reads CAWSVRLQETQYF. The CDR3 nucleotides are TGTGCCTGGAGTGTACGCCTTCAGGAGACCCAGTACTTC.

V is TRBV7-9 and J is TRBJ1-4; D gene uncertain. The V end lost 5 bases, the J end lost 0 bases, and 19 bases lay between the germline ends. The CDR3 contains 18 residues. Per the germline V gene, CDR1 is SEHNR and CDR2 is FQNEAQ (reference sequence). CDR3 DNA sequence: TGTGCCAGCAGCCGTCGAGAGGGAAGTAGTGCAACTAATGAAAAACTGTTTTTT. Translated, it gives CASSRREGSSATNEKLFF.